The 20 T cell receptor beta chains listed next were all sequenced from one sample in a study of T cells in Graves' hyperthyroidism and ophthalmopathy. Amplification of TCR beta CDR3 regions was performed using RNA transcripts as template. An initial round of RT-PCR targeting the TCR CDR3 relied on the HTBI primer set. One entry per CDR3 protein results from TCRdb running MiXCR on the multiplex PCR reads. The sample shows around 570,000 distinct CDR3 sequences, just under 20% of them seen only once. The sample was blood. The source is a man in his forties or fifties with Graves' ophthalmopathy.

V is TRBV28 and J is TRBJ2-1; D gene uncertain. Germline CDR1 reads MDHEN; CDR2 reads SYDVKM. This CDR3 comprises 19 residues. With 3 bases removed from V and 2 bases from J, the gap between germline ends came to 23 bases. Written as DNA, the CDR3 is TGTGCCAGCAGTTTTGCCCCCCTGCGTGCAGGAACCGCCTACAATGAGCAGTTCTTC. Translated: CASSFAPLRAGTAYNEQFF.

This clonotype showed up many times. The CDR3 bases are TGTGCCAGCAGAGAAGAAGGAGAGACCCAGTACTTC. Translation gives CASREEGETQYF. This rearrangement joins TRBV28 to TRBJ2-5; D is unresolved. Germline V gives CDR1 MDHEN, CDR2 SYDVKM. The CDR3 has 12 residues. V lost 6 bases and J 4 bases, leaving 9 bases between the germline ends.

This clonotype occurred many times. The chain combines TRBV3-1 with TRBJ1-1; no definite D call. V was trimmed by 3 bases and J by 0 bases, leaving 5 bases between them. The V gene's germline CDR1 is LGHDT and CDR2 YNNKEL (reference sequence). The CDR3 is made up of 13 amino acids. Written as DNA, the CDR3 is TGTGCCAGCAGCCACCAAATGAACACTGAAGCTTTCTTT. Translating gives CASSHQMNTEAFF.

This clonotype was recorded at least ten times. V and J are TRBV6-1 and TRBJ2-5, with D possibly TRBD1 on 5 matching bases. The CDR3 is made up of 13 amino acids. Between the trimmed V and J ends, which lost 1 base and 4 bases, there was a span of 7 bases. The germline V gene encodes CDR1 MNHNS and CDR2 SASEGT. The CDR3 is CASSEDRRETQYF. The CDR3 nucleotides are TGTGCCAGCAGTGAAGACAGGAGAGAGACCCAGTACTTC.

The chain joins TRBV4-1 to TRBJ1-4; D remains ambiguous. CDR1 and CDR2 (germline): MGHRA, YSYEKL. Trimming removed 2 bases at V and 5 bases at J, with 6 bases between. This CDR3 has 13 amino acids. The CDR3: CASSQPENEKLFF. The CDR3 bases are TGCGCCAGCAGCCAACCTGAGAATGAAAAACTGTTTTTT.

The chain is built from TRBV5-1 and TRBJ2-3; D is unclear. CDR3 length: 16 amino acids. V was shortened by 5 bases and J by 0 bases, with 16 bases between the two germline ends. Germline values: CDR1 SGHRS, CDR2 YFSETQ. The CDR3 spells CASRINWAESTDTQYF. DNA of the CDR3: TGCGCCAGCAGAATCAACTGGGCAGAGAGCACAGATACGCAGTATTTT.

V gene TRBV5-1 combines with J gene TRBJ2-7, with D possibly matching TRBD1 (6 bases). Deletions cut 1 base from V and 5 bases from J, with 10 bases between. The CDR3 runs to 13 residues. Germline V lookup: CDR1 SGHRS, CDR2 YFSETQ. The DNA for the CDR3 is TGCGCCAGCAGCTTGCCCGGGGACAACGAGCAGTACTTC. Its translation is CASSLPGDNEQYF. The complete variable domain, with remaining parts taken from reference TRBV5-1 and TRBJ2-7, reads KAGVTQTPRYLIKTRGQQVTLSCSPISGHRSVSWYQQTPGQGLQFLFEYFSETQRNKGNFPGRFSGRQFSNSRSEMNVSTLELGDSALYLCASSLPGDNEQYFGPGTRLTVT.

This clonotype has at least ten counts. The chain has TRBV20-1 and TRBJ1-5; possibly TRBD1 for D (5 bases). Germline values: CDR1 DFQATT, CDR2 SNEGSKA (reference sequence). The V end was cut by 4 bases, the J end by 7 bases, with 14 bases between. The CDR3 loop spans 13 amino acids. The CDR3 loop is CSATISGSQPQHF. CDR3 nucleotide sequence: TGCAGTGCTACTATCTCAGGGAGCCAGCCCCAGCATTTT.

This clonotype was picked up a small number of times. The rearrangement joins TRBV11-2 to TRBJ2-1; D not resolved. Germline CDR1 and CDR2: SGHAT and FQNNGV. This CDR3 is built from 14 residues. The V end lost 5 bases, the J end lost 5 bases, and 13 bases lay between the germline ends. The CDR3 DNA sequence: TGTGCCAGCAGCGGCACTTTCCTCAACAATGAGCAGTTCTTC. This sequence encodes CASSGTFLNNEQFF.

This clonotype occurred many times. The chain uses TRBV7-6 and TRBJ2-1; 7 bases are shared with TRBD2. There are 17 residues in the CDR3. Trimming at V came to 5 bases and at J to 0 bases, leaving 10 bases not matched to a gene. Per germline, CDR1 SGHVS and CDR2 FNYEAQ. CDR3: CASSKPGLSSSYNEQFF. The CDR3 DNA reads as TGTGCCAGCAGCAAACCGGGACTATCAAGCTCCTACAATGAGCAGTTCTTC.

This clonotype was found a few times. The rearrangement joins TRBV5-1 to TRBJ2-2; 9 bases agree with TRBD2. The trim removed 3 bases at V and 5 bases at J, leaving 5 bases unmatched. This CDR3 comprises 15 residues. Per germline, CDR1 SGHRS and CDR2 YFSETQ. This chain's CDR3 is CASSSSGDPTGELFF. DNA for the CDR3: TGCGCCAGCAGCTCTAGCGGGGACCCTACCGGGGAGCTGTTTTTT.

This clonotype was seen a handful of times. The gene calls are TRBV2 and TRBJ1-1; TRBD1 is a possible D gene (5 bases). This CDR3 has 14 residues. The ends were cut back, 3 bases at V and 5 bases at J, with 13 bases in the middle. Germline V CDR1 and CDR2: SNHLY, FYNNEI. The CDR3 DNA reads as TGTGCCAGCAGTGATGCGTCAGGGAGGACTGAAGCTTTCTTT. Its translation is CASSDASGRTEAFF.

This clonotype was detected only a few times. The rearrangement links TRBV6-1 to TRBJ2-3, with 11 nucleotides matching TRBD2. The CDR3 contains 16 residues. Trimming removed 2 bases from V and 6 bases from J; junction bases left unmatched: 7. Germline assignment: CDR1 MNHNS and CDR2 SASEGT. CDR3 loop: CASSERSGGALDTQYF. CDR3 nucleotide sequence: TGTGCCAGCAGTGAACGTAGCGGGGGGGCCTTGGATACGCAGTATTTT.

V and J are TRBV20-1 and TRBJ2-3; 11 bases map to TRBD2. Trimming at V came to 3 bases and at J to 8 bases, leaving 13 bases not matched to a gene. The CDR3 extends over 16 amino acids. CDR1 is DFQATT, CDR2 SNEGSKA, per germline (reference sequence). CDR3 DNA sequence: TGCAGTGCTAGTGGTAGCGGGAGGGGGGCCCCGGGTACGCAGTATTTT. Its translation: CSASGSGRGAPGTQYF.

This clonotype occurred many times. The V call is TRBV2, the J call TRBJ1-2; D gene unclear. V was trimmed by 7 bases and J by 2 bases, leaving 14 bases between them. Germline V gene data show CDR1 as SNHLY and CDR2 as FYNNEI. CDR3 length: 14 residues. This CDR3 reads CASNKRGINYGYTF. CDR3 bases: TGTGCCAGCAATAAAAGAGGGATCAACTATGGCTACACCTTC.

This sequence joins TRBV6-1 and TRBJ2-1; D is unclear. V lost 6 bases to trimming and J lost 9 bases, with 15 bases between them. CDR3 length equals 13 residues. From germline, CDR1 is MNHNS and CDR2 SASEGT. CDR3 sequence (DNA): TGTGCCAGCAGCCTAGACTTAAGGAGTGAGCAGTTCTTC. As protein: CASSLDLRSEQFF.

J is TRBJ2-7 and V is TRBV10-3; D is uncertain. Germline loops: CDR1 ENHRY, CDR2 SYGVKD. The CDR3 totals 13 residues. V lost 9 bases and J lost 2, with 14 bases in between. CDR3 sequence (DNA): TGTGCCATTACTGACCCACCAGCCTACGAGCAGTACTTC. Encoded protein: CAITDPPAYEQYF.

This clonotype was detected a few times. V gene TRBV29-1 combines with J gene TRBJ2-1; D possibly corresponds to TRBD1 (5 bases). Per germline, CDR1 SQVTM and CDR2 ANQGSEA. V dropped 1 base and J dropped 2 bases, with 15 bases sitting between them. The CDR3 contains 16 residues. The CDR3 nucleotides read TGCAGCGTTGAAGTTAAGGGAACAGGAGCCTACAATGAGCAGTTCTTC. Translating it yields CSVEVKGTGAYNEQFF.

This clonotype showed up many times. The chain has TRBV5-1 and TRBJ1-4; tentatively, D is TRBD1 (5 bases). Trimming took 7 bases from V and 5 from J, leaving 12 bases between them. From germline, CDR1 is SGHRS and CDR2 YFSETQ. The CDR3 sequence is 13 residues long. The CDR3 loop is CASRREGNEKLFF. The CDR3 DNA reads as TGCGCCAGCCGCCGGGAGGGGAATGAAAAACTGTTTTTT.

This clonotype was picked up many times. The chain carries TRBV30 and TRBJ2-3, with a tentative D call TRBD2 (5 bases). Per the germline V gene, CDR1 is GTSNPN and CDR2 is SVGIG (reference sequence). Trimming shortened V by 4 bases and J by 0 bases, and 8 bases separated the two germline ends. This CDR3 has 13 amino acids. Written as DNA, the CDR3 is TGTGCCTGGAAGAGGACTAGCACAGATACGCAGTATTTT. This translates into CAWKRTSTDTQYF.